Presented here are 5 T cell receptor beta chains from one specimen sequenced in a study of chemoradiotherapy in HPV16-positive cancers. Libraries were prepared by immunoSEQ multiplex PCR; TCRdb keeps only in-frame clonotypes and omits some of them. The table has about 17,000 clones, roughly nine tenths seen once. Sequences were derived from blood, sampled from a patient who underwent chemoradiotherapy. These receptor sequences come from a human donor with HPV-associated anogenital cancer.

V and J are TRBV4-1 and TRBJ1-1; D is possibly TRBD1 (6 bases). The CDR3 runs to 14 residues. Trimming stripped 1 base from V and 5 bases from J, with 11 bases between. The germline V gene encodes CDR1 MGHRA and CDR2 YSYEKL. The CDR3 loop is CASSQGRGATEAFF. The CDR3 bases are TGCGCCAGCAGCCAAGGTAGGGGGGCGACTGAAGCTTTCTTT.

V gene TRBV12-2 combines with J gene TRBJ2-2; whether TRBD2, the table's D call, matches the DNA was not checked. TRBV12-2 is listed as a pseudogene. The CDR3 runs 12 residues. The CDR3 DNA is TGTGCAAGGCGGATGCGCCCCGGGGAGCTGTTTTTT. Translated: CARRMRPGELFF.

Here the CDR3 DNA reads TGTGCCAGCAGTGAAAAACCAGCCAATGAGCAGTTCTTC. The encoded protein is CASSEKPANEQFF. The chain has TRBV6-1 and TRBJ2-1; D is ambiguous. The V end was cut by 2 bases, the J end by 6 bases, with 8 bases between. Germline V gives CDR1 MNHNS, CDR2 SASEGT. This CDR3 region has 13 residues.

This clone was recorded once. V is TRBV5-1 and J is TRBJ2-6, with D perhaps TRBD2 (5 bases). Germline CDR1 reads SGHRS; CDR2 reads YFSETQ. Trimming removed 4 bases at V and 1 base at J, with 12 bases between. This CDR3 is built from 16 residues. CDR3 sequence (DNA): TGCGCCAGCAGCCCGGTCGGGGAGTCTGGGGCCAACGTCCTGACTTTC. Protein product: CASSPVGESGANVLTF.

The rearrangement links TRBV15 to TRBJ2-3; D uncertain. Trimming shortened V by 5 bases and J by 6 bases, and 6 bases separated the two germline ends. CDR3 length: 11 residues. Germline assignment: CDR1 LNHNV and CDR2 YYDKDF (reference sequence). Here the CDR3 reads CATSAEDTQYF. The DNA of the CDR3 is TGTGCCACCAGCGCGGAGGATACGCAGTATTTT.